A selection of T cell receptor beta chains follows, all from one sample in a study of control samples from healthy donors and cancer patients. Measured with immunoSEQ multiplex PCR; TCRdb has only the in-frame clones, and not every one. The sample shows about 120,000 clones, 70% to 90% of them seen only once. Specimen: blood. The receptors were gathered from a man aged 35-49 years in good health. CDR3s include the opening cysteine and the closing phenylalanine or tryptophan. Each record gives: V gene, D gene, J gene, clone size, CDR3 protein, CDR3 DNA. D genes are given only for firm matches. Expanded clones get a size class; other rows say once, few or many, or leave the size out.

v_call: TRBV5-1
d_call: NA
j_call: TRBJ2-2
clone_size: NA
cdr3_aa: CASSLDRVTGELFF
cdr3_nt: TGCGCCAGCAGCTTGGACAGGGTCACCGGGGAGCTGTTTTTT

v_call: TRBV10-3
d_call: TRBD1
j_call: TRBJ1-2
clone_size: NA
cdr3_aa: CAISRRQGTNYGYTF
cdr3_nt: TGTGCCATCAGTCGACGACAGGGGACTAACTATGGCTACACCTTC

v_call: TRBV15
d_call: TRBD2
j_call: TRBJ2-3
clone_size: NA
cdr3_aa: CATSRDPSGGADTQYF
cdr3_nt: TGTGCCACCAGCAGAGATCCGAGCGGGGGGGCAGATACGCAGTATTTT

v_call: TRBV19
d_call: NA
j_call: TRBJ2-7
clone_size: NA
cdr3_aa: CASSILGKPYEQYF
cdr3_nt: TGTGCCAGTAGTATCCTGGGGAAGCCCTACGAGCAGTACTTC

v_call: TRBV7-2
d_call: NA
j_call: TRBJ2-4
clone_size: NA
cdr3_aa: CASSFSNPGLAKNIQYF
cdr3_nt: TGTGCCAGCAGCTTTTCCAACCCGGGTCTAGCCAAAAACATTCAGTACTTC

v_call: TRBV15
d_call: NA
j_call: TRBJ2-3
clone_size: NA
cdr3_aa: CATSRGGRRIADTQYF
cdr3_nt: TGTGCCACCAGCAGAGGGGGGCGGCGCATCGCGGATACGCAGTATTTT

v_call: TRBV7-2
d_call: TRBD1
j_call: TRBJ1-2
clone_size: NA
cdr3_aa: CASSLVGRQGEGYTF
cdr3_nt: TGTGCCAGCAGCTTAGTAGGTCGACAGGGAGAAGGCTACACCTTC

v_call: TRBV7-9
d_call: TRBD1
j_call: TRBJ1-5
clone_size: NA
cdr3_aa: CASSFSDRGAQPQHF
cdr3_nt: TGTGCCAGCAGCTTTAGTGACAGGGGGGCTCAGCCCCAGCATTTT

v_call: TRBV7-9
d_call: NA
j_call: TRBJ2-1
clone_size: NA
cdr3_aa: CASSLGWGWNEQFF
cdr3_nt: TGTGCCAGCAGCTTAGGATGGGGTTGGAATGAGCAGTTCTTC

v_call: TRBV11-2
d_call: NA
j_call: TRBJ1-5
clone_size: NA
cdr3_aa: CASSLGVGQGTQPQHF
cdr3_nt: TGTGCCAGCAGCTTGGGAGTGGGGCAGGGCACTCAGCCCCAGCATTTT

v_call: TRBV6-5
d_call: NA
j_call: TRBJ1-1
clone_size: NA
cdr3_aa: CASVGQFFTEAFF
cdr3_nt: TGTGCCAGCGTTGGACAGTTTTTCACTGAAGCTTTCTTT

v_call: TRBV7-2
d_call: NA
j_call: TRBJ2-7
clone_size: NA
cdr3_aa: CASSLTAYEQYF
cdr3_nt: TGTGCCAGCAGCTTGACAGCTTACGAGCAGTACTTC

v_call: TRBV7-9
d_call: NA
j_call: TRBJ1-2
clone_size: NA
cdr3_aa: CASSLMLGYTF
cdr3_nt: TGTGCCAGCAGCTTAATGTTGGGCTACACCTTC

v_call: TRBV27
d_call: NA
j_call: TRBJ1-2
clone_size: NA
cdr3_aa: CATKSQGLTGYTF
cdr3_nt: TGTGCCACCAAGTCGCAGGGTCTGACCGGCTACACCTTC

v_call: TRBV6-6
d_call: NA
j_call: TRBJ1-1
clone_size: NA
cdr3_aa: CASGNTEAFF
cdr3_nt: TGTGCCAGCGGTAATACTGAAGCTTTCTTT

v_call: TRBV7-2
d_call: NA
j_call: TRBJ2-7
clone_size: NA
cdr3_aa: CASSLIQVPSYEQYF
cdr3_nt: TGTGCCAGCAGCTTAATACAGGTCCCCTCCTACGAGCAGTACTTC

v_call: TRBV19
d_call: TRBD1
j_call: TRBJ2-5
clone_size: few
cdr3_aa: CASKPGTGGKTQYF
cdr3_nt: TGTGCCAGCAAACCCGGGACAGGGGGAAAGACCCAGTACTTC

v_call: TRBV10-2
d_call: NA
j_call: TRBJ1-1
clone_size: NA
cdr3_aa: CASSPEGGYTEAFF
cdr3_nt: TGCGCCAGCAGCCCGGAGGGTGGGTACACTGAAGCTTTCTTT

v_call: TRBV15
d_call: NA
j_call: TRBJ1-6
clone_size: few
cdr3_aa: CATSRDRQGNSPLHF
cdr3_nt: TGTGCCACCAGCAGAGATCGGCAGGGGAATTCACCCCTCCACTTT

v_call: TRBV13
d_call: TRBD2
j_call: TRBJ2-5
clone_size: NA
cdr3_aa: CASSHEGSGGLQETQYF
cdr3_nt: TGTGCCAGCAGCCACGAGGGTAGCGGGGGTTTACAAGAGACCCAGTACTTC

v_call: TRBV4-1
d_call: NA
j_call: TRBJ1-2
clone_size: NA
cdr3_aa: CASSQDPLGGGGYGYTF
cdr3_nt: TGCGCCAGCAGCCAAGATCCCCTGGGCGGGGGTGGCTATGGCTACACCTTC

v_call: TRBV24-1
d_call: TRBD1
j_call: TRBJ2-3
clone_size: NA
cdr3_aa: CATSEQTGVRDTQYF
cdr3_nt: TGTGCCACCAGTGAACAAACAGGGGTTAGAGATACGCAGTATTTT

v_call: TRBV6-2/TRBV6-3
d_call: NA
j_call: TRBJ1-1
clone_size: NA
cdr3_aa: CASSLRQVSNTEAFF
cdr3_nt: TGTGCCAGCAGTCTCAGACAGGTGTCGAACACTGAAGCTTTCTTT

v_call: TRBV20-1
d_call: NA
j_call: TRBJ1-2
clone_size: once
cdr3_aa: CSASKERGYGYTF
cdr3_nt: TGCAGTGCTAGTAAGGAGAGAGGCTATGGCTACACCTTC

v_call: TRBV7-3
d_call: TRBD1
j_call: TRBJ2-3
clone_size: NA
cdr3_aa: CASSSTGGAADTQYF
cdr3_nt: TGTGCCAGCAGCTCGACAGGGGGTGCGGCAGATACGCAGTATTTT

v_call: TRBV3-1/TRBV3-2
d_call: NA
j_call: TRBJ1-4
clone_size: NA
cdr3_aa: CASSQVRGSNEKLFF
cdr3_nt: TGTGCCAGCAGCCAAGTACGGGGGAGTAATGAAAAACTGTTTTTT

v_call: TRBV27
d_call: TRBD1
j_call: TRBJ1-2
clone_size: NA
cdr3_aa: CASSPGGYGYTF
cdr3_nt: TGTGCCAGCAGCCCAGGGGGGTATGGCTACACCTTC

v_call: TRBV11-3
d_call: NA
j_call: TRBJ2-3
clone_size: NA
cdr3_aa: CASSLGRGSTDTQYF
cdr3_nt: TGTGCCAGCAGCTTAGGACGGGGGAGCACAGATACGCAGTATTTT

v_call: TRBV3-1/TRBV3-2
d_call: NA
j_call: TRBJ1-2
clone_size: NA
cdr3_aa: CASTYRNQNYGYTF
cdr3_nt: TGTGCCAGCACCTACAGGAACCAGAACTATGGCTACACCTTC

v_call: TRBV29-1
d_call: NA
j_call: TRBJ1-1
clone_size: NA
cdr3_aa: CSVGGGQDNTEAFF
cdr3_nt: TGCAGCGTTGGAGGTGGGCAGGATAACACTGAAGCTTTCTTT

v_call: TRBV29-1
d_call: TRBD2
j_call: TRBJ2-5
clone_size: NA
cdr3_aa: CSVEGRERRGGPETQYF
cdr3_nt: TGCAGCGTTGAGGGTAGGGAAAGGCGGGGGGGCCCCGAGACCCAGTACTTC

v_call: TRBV5-1
d_call: NA
j_call: TRBJ2-5
clone_size: once
cdr3_aa: CASSLRDAKETQYF
cdr3_nt: TGCGCCAGCAGCTTGAGGGACGCAAAAGAGACCCAGTACTTC

v_call: TRBV24-1
d_call: NA
j_call: TRBJ2-3
clone_size: NA
cdr3_aa: CATSASDTQYF
cdr3_nt: TGTGCCACCAGTGCTTCAGATACGCAGTATTTT

v_call: TRBV11-2
d_call: TRBD1
j_call: TRBJ1-2
clone_size: NA
cdr3_aa: CASSSDGTGVRGYTF
cdr3_nt: TGTGCCAGCAGCTCAGATGGGACAGGGGTACGAGGCTACACCTTC

v_call: TRBV24-1
d_call: TRBD1
j_call: TRBJ2-1
clone_size: NA
cdr3_aa: CATRQGAYNEQFF
cdr3_nt: TGTGCCACCAGACAGGGGGCATACAATGAGCAGTTCTTC

v_call: TRBV19
d_call: NA
j_call: TRBJ1-5
clone_size: NA
cdr3_aa: CASTDSAGQPQHF
cdr3_nt: TGTGCCAGTACGGACAGCGCGGGTCAGCCCCAGCATTTT

v_call: TRBV7-2
d_call: NA
j_call: TRBJ2-4
clone_size: NA
cdr3_aa: CASRPQELLAKNIQYF
cdr3_nt: TGTGCCAGCAGACCACAGGAGTTACTAGCCAAAAACATTCAGTACTTC

v_call: TRBV13
d_call: NA
j_call: TRBJ2-7
clone_size: NA
cdr3_aa: CASSLGSSTGDYEQYF
cdr3_nt: TGTGCCAGCAGCTTAGGGAGTAGTACGGGGGACTACGAGCAGTACTTC

v_call: TRBV14
d_call: NA
j_call: TRBJ1-1
clone_size: once
cdr3_aa: CASSQVKAATEAFF
cdr3_nt: TGTGCCAGCAGCCAAGTTAAAGCAGCCACTGAAGCTTTCTTT

v_call: TRBV18
d_call: NA
j_call: TRBJ1-1
clone_size: NA
cdr3_aa: CASSYVGVSDTEAFF
cdr3_nt: TGTGCCAGCTCTTACGTGGGGGTATCGGACACTGAAGCTTTCTTT

v_call: TRBV19
d_call: TRBD1
j_call: TRBJ1-6
clone_size: once
cdr3_aa: CASSVNRGSSPLHF
cdr3_nt: TGTGCCAGTAGTGTAAACAGGGGAAGTTCACCCCTCCACTTT

v_call: TRBV10-3
d_call: NA
j_call: TRBJ1-5
clone_size: NA
cdr3_aa: CAISESGDNQPQHF
cdr3_nt: TGTGCCATCAGTGAGTCGGGGGACAATCAGCCCCAGCATTTT

v_call: TRBV18
d_call: NA
j_call: TRBJ2-2
clone_size: once
cdr3_aa: CASSPSVTGELFF
cdr3_nt: TGTGCCAGCTCACCATCAGTTACCGGGGAGCTGTTTTTT

v_call: TRBV10-3
d_call: NA
j_call: TRBJ1-6
clone_size: NA
cdr3_aa: CAISEDRSTHSPLHF
cdr3_nt: TGTGCCATCAGTGAGGATCGCAGTACGCATTCACCCCTCCACTTT

v_call: TRBV5-8
d_call: NA
j_call: TRBJ2-5
clone_size: once
cdr3_aa: CASSLAAETQYF
cdr3_nt: TGTGCCAGCAGCTTGGCCGCAGAGACCCAGTACTTC

v_call: TRBV7-9
d_call: NA
j_call: TRBJ1-4
clone_size: NA
cdr3_aa: CASSLGGWGEKLFF
cdr3_nt: TGTGCCAGCAGCTTAGGAGGGTGGGGTGAAAAACTGTTTTTT

v_call: TRBV25-1
d_call: TRBD2
j_call: TRBJ2-1
clone_size: NA
cdr3_aa: CASSDSGSSYNEQFF
cdr3_nt: TGTGCCAGCAGTGATAGCGGGAGCTCCTACAATGAGCAGTTCTTC

v_call: TRBV15
d_call: TRBD2
j_call: TRBJ2-3
clone_size: NA
cdr3_aa: CATSRGRGLTASTDTQYF
cdr3_nt: TGTGCCACCAGCAGAGGGAGGGGACTAACCGCTAGCACAGATACGCAGTATTTT

v_call: TRBV6-2/TRBV6-3
d_call: TRBD1
j_call: TRBJ2-7
clone_size: NA
cdr3_aa: CASSSYSGTVAYEQYF
cdr3_nt: TGTGCCAGCAGTTCCTACTCCGGGACAGTTGCCTACGAGCAGTACTTC

v_call: TRBV11-3
d_call: NA
j_call: TRBJ2-1
clone_size: NA
cdr3_aa: CASSQTIYNEQFF
cdr3_nt: TGTGCCAGCAGCCAGACTATTTACAATGAGCAGTTCTTC

v_call: TRBV6-5
d_call: NA
j_call: TRBJ1-4
clone_size: NA
cdr3_aa: CASTLARTNEKLFF
cdr3_nt: TGTGCCAGCACCCTAGCCAGGACTAATGAAAAACTGTTTTTT

v_call: TRBV19
d_call: NA
j_call: TRBJ1-1
clone_size: NA
cdr3_aa: CASSIGRNTEAFF
cdr3_nt: TGTGCCAGTAGTATAGGACGGAACACTGAAGCTTTCTTT

v_call: TRBV5-4
d_call: TRBD1
j_call: TRBJ2-1
clone_size: NA
cdr3_aa: CASSAAGTGAGNEQFF
cdr3_nt: TGTGCCAGCAGCGCCGCCGGGACAGGGGCAGGCAATGAGCAGTTCTTC

v_call: TRBV5-1
d_call: NA
j_call: TRBJ1-5
clone_size: once
cdr3_aa: CASSLEGSGQPQHF
cdr3_nt: TGCGCCAGCAGCTTGGAAGGTAGCGGTCAGCCCCAGCATTTT

v_call: TRBV30
d_call: NA
j_call: TRBJ1-4
clone_size: NA
cdr3_aa: CAWSSPATNEKLFF
cdr3_nt: TGTGCCTGGAGTTCGCCGGCAACTAATGAAAAACTGTTTTTT

v_call: TRBV10-2
d_call: NA
j_call: TRBJ1-2
clone_size: NA
cdr3_aa: CASSEANYGYTF
cdr3_nt: TGCGCCAGCAGTGAAGCTAACTATGGCTACACCTTC

v_call: TRBV27
d_call: TRBD1
j_call: TRBJ1-5
clone_size: NA
cdr3_aa: CASSLGGQGSNQPQHF
cdr3_nt: TGTGCCAGCAGTTTAGGGGGACAGGGTAGCAATCAGCCCCAGCATTTT